This T cell receptor beta chain was sequenced for a study of CD8+CD57+ T cells in acquired aplastic anemia. V gave up 4 bases and J gave up 5 bases, with 13 bases separating them. This CDR3 contains 15 residues. Germline V gene lookup returns CDR1 SGHRS and CDR2 YFSETQ. This clonotype was found a few times. Its specificity is not known. General study results and limits: CD8+ Simpson's diversity showed no significant patient-control difference.

It was genomic DNA that served as the template for profiling TCR beta VDJ and CDR3. One entry per CDR3 protein results from TCRdb running MiXCR on the reads. Among around 430,000 distinct CDR3 sequences listed, about a third were seen once. Patients included in sequencing had previously demonstrated CD8+CD57+ cell expansion by flow cytometry. Each patient had severe acquired aplastic anemia. This chain joins TRBV5-1 and TRBJ1-6; D not certain. The receptor's source is a human donor with aplastic anemia. Sequenced sample: sorted CD4+, CD8+, or CD8+CD57+ T cells (not recorded which) from PBMCs. This chain's CDR3 is CASSLDGSNNSPLHF. The CDR3 nucleotides are TGCGCCAGCAGCCTGGACGGGAGCAATAATTCACCCCTCCACTTT.